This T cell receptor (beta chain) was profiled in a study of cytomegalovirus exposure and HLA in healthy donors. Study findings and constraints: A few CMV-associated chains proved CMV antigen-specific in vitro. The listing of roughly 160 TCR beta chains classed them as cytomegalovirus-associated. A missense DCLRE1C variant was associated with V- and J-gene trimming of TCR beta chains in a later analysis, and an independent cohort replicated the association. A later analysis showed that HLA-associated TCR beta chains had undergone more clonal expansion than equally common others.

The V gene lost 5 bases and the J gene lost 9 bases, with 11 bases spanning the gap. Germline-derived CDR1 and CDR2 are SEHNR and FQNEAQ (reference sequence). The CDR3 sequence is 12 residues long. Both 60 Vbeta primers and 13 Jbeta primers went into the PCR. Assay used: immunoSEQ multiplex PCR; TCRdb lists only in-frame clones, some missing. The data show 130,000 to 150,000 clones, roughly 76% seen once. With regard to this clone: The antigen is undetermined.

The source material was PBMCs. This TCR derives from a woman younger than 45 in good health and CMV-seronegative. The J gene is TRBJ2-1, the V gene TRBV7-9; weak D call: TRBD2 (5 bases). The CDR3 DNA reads TGTGCCAGCAGCCAAGGACTTGCTGAGCAGTTCTTC. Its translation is CASSQGLAEQFF.